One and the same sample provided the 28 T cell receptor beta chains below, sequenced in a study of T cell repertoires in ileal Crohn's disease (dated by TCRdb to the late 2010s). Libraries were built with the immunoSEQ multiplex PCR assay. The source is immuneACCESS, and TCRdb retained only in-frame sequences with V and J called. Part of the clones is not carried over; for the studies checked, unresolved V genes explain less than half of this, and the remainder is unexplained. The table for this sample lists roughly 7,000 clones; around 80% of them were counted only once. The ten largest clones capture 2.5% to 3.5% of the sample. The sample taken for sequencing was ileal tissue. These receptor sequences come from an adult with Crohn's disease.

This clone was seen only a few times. The CDR3 DNA sequence: TGTGCCAGCAGCCCCCAGGGTAGCACAGATACGCAGTATTTT. It yields the protein CASSPQGSTDTQYF. V usage is TRBV5-4 and J usage is TRBJ2-3; D might be TRBD1 (5 bases). V dropped 4 bases and J dropped 0 bases, with 9 bases sitting between them. CDR1 and CDR2 from the germline V gene are SGHNT and YYREEE (reference sequence). The CDR3 length is 14 residues.

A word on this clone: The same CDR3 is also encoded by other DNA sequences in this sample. The CDR3 DNA reads TGTGCCAGCAGATCCAATGAGGGTTTCAATTCACCCCTCCACTTT. The encoded protein is CASRSNEGFNSPLHF. The rearrangement uses TRBV13 and TRBJ1-6; D gene ambiguous. The germline gives CDR1 PRHDT, CDR2 FYEKMQ (reference sequence). This CDR3 has 15 residues. Trimming took 6 bases from V and 7 from J, leaving 16 bases between them. Filled out from reference TRBV13 and TRBJ1-6, the complete variable domain reads AAGVIQSPRHLIKEKRETATLKCYPIPRHDTVYWYQQGPGQDPQFLISFYEKMQSDKGSIPDRFSAQQFSDYHSELNMSSLELGDSALYFCASRSNEGFNSPLHFGNGTRLTVT.

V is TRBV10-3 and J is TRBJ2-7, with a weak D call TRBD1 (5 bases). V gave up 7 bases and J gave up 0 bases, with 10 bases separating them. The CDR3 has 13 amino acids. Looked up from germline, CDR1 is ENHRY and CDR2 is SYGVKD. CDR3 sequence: CAIKEGASYEQYF. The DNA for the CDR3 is TGTGCCATCAAGGAAGGGGCCTCCTACGAGCAGTACTTC.

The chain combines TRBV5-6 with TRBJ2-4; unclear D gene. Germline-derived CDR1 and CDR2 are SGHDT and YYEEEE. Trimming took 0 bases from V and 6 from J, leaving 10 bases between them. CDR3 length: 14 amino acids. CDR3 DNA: TGTGCCAGCAGCTTGGGGGCCCTGGGAAACATTCAGTACTTC. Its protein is CASSLGALGNIQYF.

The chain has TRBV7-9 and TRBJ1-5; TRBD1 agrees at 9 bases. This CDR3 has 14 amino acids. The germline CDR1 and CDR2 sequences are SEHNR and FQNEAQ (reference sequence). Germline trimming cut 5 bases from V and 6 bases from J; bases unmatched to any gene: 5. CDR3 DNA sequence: TGTGCCAGCAGCCCCGACAGGGGGAGTCAGCCCCAGCATTTT. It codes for CASSPDRGSQPQHF.

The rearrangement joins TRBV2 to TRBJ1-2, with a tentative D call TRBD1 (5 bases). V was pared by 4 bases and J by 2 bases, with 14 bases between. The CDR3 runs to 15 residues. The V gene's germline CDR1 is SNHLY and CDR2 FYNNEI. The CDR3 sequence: CASSVSIDSNYGYTF. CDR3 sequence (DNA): TGTGCCAGCAGTGTTTCTATAGACAGCAACTATGGCTACACCTTC. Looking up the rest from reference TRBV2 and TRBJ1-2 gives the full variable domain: EPEVTQTPSHQVTQMGQEVILRCVPISNHLYFYWYRQILGQKVEFLVSFYNNEISEKSEIFDDQFSVERPDGSNFTLKIRSTKLEDSAMYFCASSVSIDSNYGYTFGSGTRLTVV.

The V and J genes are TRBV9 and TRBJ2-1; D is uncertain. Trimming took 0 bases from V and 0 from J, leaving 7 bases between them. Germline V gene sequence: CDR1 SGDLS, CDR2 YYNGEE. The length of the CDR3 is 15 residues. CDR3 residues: CASSVGGTSYNEQFF. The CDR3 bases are TGTGCCAGCAGCGTAGGAGGCACCTCCTACAATGAGCAGTTCTTC.

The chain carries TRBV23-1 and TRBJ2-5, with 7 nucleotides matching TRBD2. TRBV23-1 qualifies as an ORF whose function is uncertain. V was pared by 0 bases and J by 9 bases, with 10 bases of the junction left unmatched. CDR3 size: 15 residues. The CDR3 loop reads CASSQSRTGGAAQYF. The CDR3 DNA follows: TGCGCCAGCAGTCAATCGCGTACGGGGGGAGCTGCCCAGTACTTC.

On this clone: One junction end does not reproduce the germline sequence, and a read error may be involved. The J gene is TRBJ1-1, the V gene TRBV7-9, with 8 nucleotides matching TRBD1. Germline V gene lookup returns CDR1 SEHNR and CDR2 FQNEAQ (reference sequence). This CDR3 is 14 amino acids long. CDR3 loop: CAGSFFSGGEQAFF. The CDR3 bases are TGTGCCGGCAGCTTCTTCTCAGGGGGCGAACAAGCTTTCTTT. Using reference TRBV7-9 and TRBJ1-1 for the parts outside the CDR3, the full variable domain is DTGVSQNPRHKITKRGQNVTFRCDPISEHNRLYWYRQTLGQGPEFLTYFQNEAQLEKSRLLSDRFSAERPKGSFSTLEIQRTEQGDSAMYLCAGSFFSGGEQAFFGQGTRLTVV.

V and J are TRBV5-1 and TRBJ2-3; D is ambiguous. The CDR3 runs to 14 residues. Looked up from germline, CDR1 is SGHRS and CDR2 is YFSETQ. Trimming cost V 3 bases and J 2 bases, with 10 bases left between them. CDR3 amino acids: CASSSYRVTDTQYF. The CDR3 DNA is TGCGCCAGCAGCTCGTACCGGGTCACAGATACGCAGTATTTT.

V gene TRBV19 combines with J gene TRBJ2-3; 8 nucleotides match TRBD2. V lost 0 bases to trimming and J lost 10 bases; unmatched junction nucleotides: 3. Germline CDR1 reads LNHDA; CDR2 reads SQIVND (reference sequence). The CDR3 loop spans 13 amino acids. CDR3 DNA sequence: TGTGCCAGTAGTATAGAGGCGGGAGGTCCGCAGTATTTT. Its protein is CASSIEAGGPQYF.

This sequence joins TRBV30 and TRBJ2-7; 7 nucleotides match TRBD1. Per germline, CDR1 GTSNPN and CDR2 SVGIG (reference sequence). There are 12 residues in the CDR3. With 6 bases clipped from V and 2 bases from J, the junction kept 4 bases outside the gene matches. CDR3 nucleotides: TGTGCCTGCAAACAGGGGACCTACGAGCAGTACTTC. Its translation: CACKQGTYEQYF. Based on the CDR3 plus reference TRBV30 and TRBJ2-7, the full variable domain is SQTIHQWPATLVQPVGSPLSLECTVEGTSNPNLYWYRQAAGRGLQLLFYSVGIGQISSEVPQNLSASRPQDRQFILSSKKLLLSDSGFYLCACKQGTYEQYFGPGTRLTVT.

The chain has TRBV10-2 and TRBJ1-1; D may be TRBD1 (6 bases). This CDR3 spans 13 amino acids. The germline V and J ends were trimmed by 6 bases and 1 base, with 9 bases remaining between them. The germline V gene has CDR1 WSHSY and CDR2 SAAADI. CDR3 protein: CASRRQENTEAFF. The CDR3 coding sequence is TGCGCCAGCAGGAGACAGGAGAACACTGAAGCTTTCTTT.

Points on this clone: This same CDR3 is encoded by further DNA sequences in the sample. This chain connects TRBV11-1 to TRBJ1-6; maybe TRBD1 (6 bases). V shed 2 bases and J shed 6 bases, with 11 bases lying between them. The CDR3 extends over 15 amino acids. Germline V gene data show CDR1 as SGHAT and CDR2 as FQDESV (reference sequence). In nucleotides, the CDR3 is TGTGCCAGCAGCTTATCGCTAGGGGGTAATTCACCCCTCCACTTT. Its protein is CASSLSLGGNSPLHF.

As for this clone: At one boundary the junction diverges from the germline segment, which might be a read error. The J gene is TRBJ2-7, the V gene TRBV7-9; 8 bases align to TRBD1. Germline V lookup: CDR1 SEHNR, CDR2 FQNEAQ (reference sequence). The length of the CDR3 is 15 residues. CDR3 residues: CASSLDRGDSYEHYF. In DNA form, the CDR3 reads TGTGCCAGCAGTTTAGACAGGGGCGATTCCTACGAGCATTACTTC.

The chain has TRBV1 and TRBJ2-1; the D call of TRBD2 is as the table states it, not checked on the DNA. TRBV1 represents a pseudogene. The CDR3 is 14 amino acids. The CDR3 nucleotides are TGCACCAGCAGCCGGGACTGCCACCTCAATGAGCAGTTCTTC. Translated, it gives CTSSRDCHLNEQFF.

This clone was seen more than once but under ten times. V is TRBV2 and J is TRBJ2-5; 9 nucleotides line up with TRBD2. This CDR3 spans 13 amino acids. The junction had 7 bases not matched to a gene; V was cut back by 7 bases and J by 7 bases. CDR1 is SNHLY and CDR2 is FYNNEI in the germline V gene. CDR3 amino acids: CASIAGGLWTQYF. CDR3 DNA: TGTGCCAGCATCGCGGGGGGGCTGTGGACCCAGTACTTC.

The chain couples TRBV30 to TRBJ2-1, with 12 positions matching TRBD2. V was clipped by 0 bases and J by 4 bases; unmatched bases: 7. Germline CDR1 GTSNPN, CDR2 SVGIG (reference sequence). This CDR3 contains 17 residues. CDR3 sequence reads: CAWSVGLAGGGYNEQFF. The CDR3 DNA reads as TGTGCCTGGAGTGTAGGCCTAGCGGGAGGGGGGTACAATGAGCAGTTCTTC.

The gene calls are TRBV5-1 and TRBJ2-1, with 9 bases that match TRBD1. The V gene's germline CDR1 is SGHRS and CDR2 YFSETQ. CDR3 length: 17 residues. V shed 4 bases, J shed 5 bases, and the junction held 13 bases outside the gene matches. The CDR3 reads CASSPYGGQGFNNEQFF. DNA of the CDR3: TGCGCCAGCAGCCCTTACGGGGGACAGGGCTTTAACAATGAGCAGTTCTTC.

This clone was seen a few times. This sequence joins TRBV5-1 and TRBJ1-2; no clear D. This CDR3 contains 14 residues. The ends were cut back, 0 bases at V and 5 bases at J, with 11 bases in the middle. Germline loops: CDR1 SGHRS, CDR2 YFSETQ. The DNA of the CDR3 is TGCGCCAGCAGCTTGGAGCGGGGAATGTATGGCTACACCTTC. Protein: CASSLERGMYGYTF.

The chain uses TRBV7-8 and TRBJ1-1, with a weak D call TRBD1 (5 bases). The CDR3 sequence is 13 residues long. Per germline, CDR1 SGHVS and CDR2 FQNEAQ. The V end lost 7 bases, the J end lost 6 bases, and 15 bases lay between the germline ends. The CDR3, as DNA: TGTGCCAGCACCCACTGGGGCGTGCCTGAAGCTTTCTTT. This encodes CASTHWGVPEAFF.

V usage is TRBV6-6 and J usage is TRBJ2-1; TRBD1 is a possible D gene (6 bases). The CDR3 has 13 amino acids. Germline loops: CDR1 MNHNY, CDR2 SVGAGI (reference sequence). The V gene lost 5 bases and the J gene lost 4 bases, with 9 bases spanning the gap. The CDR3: CASSGQIYNEQFF. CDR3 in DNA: TGTGCCAGCAGTGGACAGATTTACAATGAGCAGTTCTTC.

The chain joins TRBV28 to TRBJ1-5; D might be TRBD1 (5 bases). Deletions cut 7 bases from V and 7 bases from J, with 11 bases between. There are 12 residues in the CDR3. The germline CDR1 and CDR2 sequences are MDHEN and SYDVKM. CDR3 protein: CASTQGLQPQHF. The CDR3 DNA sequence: TGTGCCAGCACCCAGGGATTACAGCCCCAGCATTTT.

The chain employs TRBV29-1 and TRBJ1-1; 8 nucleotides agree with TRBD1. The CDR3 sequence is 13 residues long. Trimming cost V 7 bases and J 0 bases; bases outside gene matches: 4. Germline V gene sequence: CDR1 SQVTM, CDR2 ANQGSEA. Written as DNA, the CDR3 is TGCAGCGCTAGGACAGGGATGAACACTGAAGCTTTCTTT. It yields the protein CSARTGMNTEAFF.

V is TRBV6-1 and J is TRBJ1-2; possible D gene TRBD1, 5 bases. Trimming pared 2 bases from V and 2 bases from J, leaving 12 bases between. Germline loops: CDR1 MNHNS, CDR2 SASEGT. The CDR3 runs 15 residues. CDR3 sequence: CASSESWAGNYGYTF. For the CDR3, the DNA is TGTGCCAGCAGTGAATCGTGGGCAGGGAACTATGGCTACACCTTC.

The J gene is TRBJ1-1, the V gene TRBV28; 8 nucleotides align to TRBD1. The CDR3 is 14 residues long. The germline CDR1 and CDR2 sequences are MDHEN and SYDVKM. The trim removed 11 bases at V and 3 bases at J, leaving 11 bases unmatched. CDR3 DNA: TGTGCCTGCCACCCAGGGGGCATTGACACTGAAGCTTTCTTT. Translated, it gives CACHPGGIDTEAFF.

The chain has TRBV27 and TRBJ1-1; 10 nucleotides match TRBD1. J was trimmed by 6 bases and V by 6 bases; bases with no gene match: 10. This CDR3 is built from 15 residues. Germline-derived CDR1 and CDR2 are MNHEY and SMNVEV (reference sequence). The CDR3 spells CASRPSLGTGAEAFF. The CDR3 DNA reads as TGTGCCAGCAGACCCTCCTTGGGGACAGGGGCTGAAGCTTTCTTT.

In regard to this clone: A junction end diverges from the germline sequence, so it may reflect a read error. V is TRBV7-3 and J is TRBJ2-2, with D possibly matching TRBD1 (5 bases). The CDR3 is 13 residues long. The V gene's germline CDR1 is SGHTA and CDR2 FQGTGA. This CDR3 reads CTSSPVGAGELFF. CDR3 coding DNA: TGTACCAGCAGCCCCGTAGGGGCCGGGGAGCTGTTTTTT.